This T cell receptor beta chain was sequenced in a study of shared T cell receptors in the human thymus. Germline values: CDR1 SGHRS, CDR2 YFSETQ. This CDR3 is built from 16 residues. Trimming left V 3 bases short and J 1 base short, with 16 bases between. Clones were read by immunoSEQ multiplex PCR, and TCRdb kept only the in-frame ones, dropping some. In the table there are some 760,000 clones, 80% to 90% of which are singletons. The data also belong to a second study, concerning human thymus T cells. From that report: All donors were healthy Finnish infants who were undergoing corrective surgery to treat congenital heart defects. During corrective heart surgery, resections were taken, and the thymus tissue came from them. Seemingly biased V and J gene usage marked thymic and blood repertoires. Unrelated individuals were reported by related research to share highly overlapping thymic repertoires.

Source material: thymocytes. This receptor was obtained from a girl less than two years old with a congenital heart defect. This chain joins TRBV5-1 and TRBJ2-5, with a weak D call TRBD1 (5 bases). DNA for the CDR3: TGCGCCAGCAGCTCGTGGTTTGGCCAGGGCCAAGAGACCCAGTACTTC. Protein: CASSSWFGQGQETQYF.